This passage covers 22 T cell receptor beta chains from one sample sequenced in a study of OX40 agonist ivuxolimab in advanced cancers. Libraries were made using the immunoSEQ multiplex PCR assay. TCRdb stores this immuneACCESS table with in-frame sequences only. Part of the clones is absent; in the studies checked, under half of the shortfall reflects unresolved V genes, and no reason is known for the rest. The sample table holds some 80,000 clones, of which 65% to 90% were seen once. Together, the top ten hold roughly 0.71% of the sample. The material was CD4+ or CD8+ T cells sorted from blood, obtained in a trial of the OX40 agonist ivuxolimab. The receptor source for this set is an adult with an advanced solid tumor such as melanoma, head and neck, liver or kidney cancer.

The gene calls are TRBV29-1 and TRBJ1-2; D not resolved. CDR1 SQVTM and CDR2 ANQGSEA come from the germline V gene. The CDR3 covers 9 residues. Between the trimmed V and J ends, which lost 2 bases and 6 bases, there was a span of 1 base. CDR3 nucleotide sequence: TGCAGCGTTGAACATGGCTACACCTTC. Protein: CSVEHGYTF.

V and J are TRBV7-9 and TRBJ2-1, with 7 nucleotides matching TRBD1. V lost 6 bases and J lost 5; bases outside the gene matches: 10. The germline gives CDR1 SEHNR, CDR2 FQNEAQ (reference sequence). The CDR3 extends over 15 amino acids. In DNA form, the CDR3 reads TGTGCCAGCAGTCAACAGGGGACGGTAGACAATGAGCAGTTCTTC. This encodes CASSQQGTVDNEQFF.

The CDR3 DNA reads as TGTGCCAGCAGTTCGGCGGCCGACCTCTCTGGAAACACCATATATTTT. Amino acids: CASSSAADLSGNTIYF. The rearrangement links TRBV28 to TRBJ1-3; D gene unclear. The germline CDR1 and CDR2 sequences are MDHEN and SYDVKM. This CDR3 region has 16 residues. The V and J ends lost 4 bases and 0 bases respectively, with 13 bases between them.

The J gene is TRBJ2-2, the V gene TRBV4-1; 10 positions match TRBD1. V lost 7 bases to trimming and J lost 5 bases; unmatched junction nucleotides: 10. The germline V gene has CDR1 MGHRA and CDR2 YSYEKL. The CDR3 loop spans 16 amino acids. CDR3 nucleotide sequence: TGCGCCAGCAAGGTCAGCGGGACAGGGGTGACCGGGGAGCTGTTTTTT. It codes for CASKVSGTGVTGELFF.

The V and J genes are TRBV7-2 and TRBJ2-7; 9 bases are a match to TRBD1. Losses at the gene ends were 4 bases for V and 3 bases for J; bases not matched to a gene: 16. Germline assignment: CDR1 SGHTA and CDR2 FQGNSA. This CDR3 has 18 amino acids. CDR3 region: CASSSKNPGTGPFYEQYF. CDR3 DNA: TGTGCCAGCAGCTCCAAAAATCCCGGGACAGGGCCCTTCTACGAGCAGTACTTC. Full variable domain (outside the CDR3, taken from reference TRBV7-2 and TRBJ2-7): GAGVSQSPSNKVTEKGKDVELRCDPISGHTALYWYRQSLGQGLEFLIYFQGNSAPDKSGLPSDRFSAERTGGSVSTLTIQRTQQEDSAVYLCASSSKNPGTGPFYEQYFGPGTRLTVT.

The chain employs TRBV29-1 and TRBJ1-2; D may be TRBD1 (6 bases). The ends were cut back, 8 bases at V and 8 bases at J, with 18 bases in the middle. This CDR3 region has 12 residues. Germline CDR1 is SQVTM and CDR2 is ANQGSEA. Here the CDR3 DNA reads TGCAGCACCACTGCAGGGGAGGCGGGCTACACCTTC. Its translation is CSTTAGEAGYTF.

The J gene is TRBJ2-5, the V gene TRBV6-1; 12 bases agree with TRBD2. Germline CDR1 is MNHNS and CDR2 is SASEGT. J gave up 6 bases and V 2 bases, and 13 bases lay outside the gene matches. The CDR3 runs 18 residues. The CDR3 DNA sequence: TGTGCCAGCAGTGAAATGTCTAGCGGGGGGGTCTATGGGAAGACCCAGTACTTC. Amino acids: CASSEMSSGGVYGKTQYF.

The chain joins TRBV14 to TRBJ1-3; unclear D gene. From germline, CDR1 is SGHDN and CDR2 FVKESK. The CDR3 is 11 residues long. V lost 5 bases and J 9 bases, leaving 8 bases between the germline ends. The CDR3: CASSGSFTIYF. The CDR3 nucleotides read TGTGCCAGCAGCGGCTCCTTCACCATATATTTT.

This chain joins TRBV5-4 and TRBJ2-3; TRBD2 matches 10 bases. V lost 4 bases to trimming and J lost 5 bases; unmatched junction nucleotides: 10. The length of the CDR3 is 16 residues. Germline CDR1 and CDR2: SGHNT and YYREEE (reference sequence). CDR3 DNA: TGTGCCAGCAGCCCCGGCCAGCGGGGGGGTTTAGATACGCAGTATTTT. Its translation is CASSPGQRGGLDTQYF.

This rearrangement joins TRBV12-5 to TRBJ2-4; D is unresolved. V was cut by 7 bases and J by 0 bases, with 10 bases left in between. This CDR3 comprises 14 residues. In germline, CDR1 is LGHNT, CDR2 FRNRAP. The CDR3 reads CASAIGLAKNIQYF. The CDR3 DNA follows: TGTGCTAGTGCTATTGGGTTAGCCAAAAACATTCAGTACTTC.

The genes are TRBV5-1 and TRBJ2-4; TRBD1 matches 8 bases. The ends lost 4 bases at V and 5 bases at J; junction bases unmatched: 5. The germline CDR1 and CDR2 sequences are SGHRS and YFSETQ. The CDR3 spans 14 residues. CDR3 coding DNA: TGCGCCAGCAGCGGCGTGGGACAGGAAAACATTCAGTACTTC. Translation: CASSGVGQENIQYF.

This chain links TRBV5-4 with TRBJ1-1, with D possibly being TRBD1 (6 bases). Trimming stripped 5 bases from V and 1 base from J, with 15 bases between. The CDR3 totals 15 residues. Per the germline V gene, CDR1 is SGHNT and CDR2 is YYREEE (reference sequence). CDR3 DNA sequence: TGTGCCAGCAGTCAGTATTGGACAGCGAACACTGAAGCTTTCTTT. Amino acid sequence: CASSQYWTANTEAFF.

This chain joins TRBV7-8 and TRBJ2-3; D gene ambiguous. The CDR3 is made up of 14 amino acids. Per germline, CDR1 SGHVS and CDR2 FQNEAQ. The V end lost 1 base, the J end lost 0 bases, and 5 bases lay between the germline ends. The CDR3 protein is CASSLEASTDTQYF. The CDR3 bases are TGTGCCAGCAGCTTAGAGGCTAGCACAGATACGCAGTATTTT.

V gene TRBV9 combines with J gene TRBJ2-1, with TRBD2 matching over 12 bases. Germline CDR1 is SGDLS and CDR2 is YYNGEE. J lost 7 bases, V lost 1 base, and 12 bases had no gene match. The CDR3 consists of 18 residues. This CDR3 reads CASSVSSGGAFSGNEQFF. CDR3 DNA sequence: TGTGCCAGCAGCGTATCTAGCGGGGGGGCCTTTTCCGGGAATGAGCAGTTCTTC.

This clone has just a few counts. A read error may produce the germline difference seen at one junction end. Different DNA sequences within this sample yield the same CDR3. The chain carries TRBV5-1 and TRBJ2-5; TRBD1 aligns across 8 bases. Germline V gene lookup returns CDR1 SGHRS and CDR2 YFSETQ. This CDR3 has 14 residues. CDR3: CASSLDRVGETQYF. As DNA, the CDR3 is TGCGCCAGCAGTTTGGACAGGGTCGGGGAGACCCAGTACTTC.

V usage is TRBV11-2 and J usage is TRBJ2-5; D uncertain. CDR3 length: 13 amino acids. The germline V and J ends were trimmed by 1 base and 5 bases, with 8 bases remaining between them. Germline lookup yields CDR1 SGHAT and CDR2 FQNNGV. CDR3 nucleotides: TGTGCCAGCAGCTTAGCGGTTGGCGAGACCCAGTACTTC. Its protein is CASSLAVGETQYF.

The chain couples TRBV11-2 to TRBJ1-1, with D perhaps matching TRBD1 (5 bases). Per germline, CDR1 SGHAT and CDR2 FQNNGV. This CDR3 has 11 residues. V was pared by 5 bases and J by 6 bases, with 7 bases between. The CDR3 loop reads CASSLRAEAFF. In DNA, the CDR3 is TGTGCCAGCAGCCTCAGGGCTGAAGCTTTCTTT.

The rearrangement links TRBV30 to TRBJ1-5, with D unclear. In germline, CDR1 is GTSNPN, CDR2 SVGIG (reference sequence). The CDR3 consists of 14 residues. V gave up 5 bases and J gave up 1 base, with 12 bases separating them. The CDR3 protein is CAWGLPNSNQPQHF. DNA of the CDR3: TGTGCCTGGGGCCTGCCGAACAGCAATCAGCCCCAGCATTTT. The full variable domain, in which reference TRBV30 and TRBJ1-5 provide the parts outside the CDR3, is SQTIHQWPATLVQPVGSPLSLECTVEGTSNPNLYWYRQAAGRGLQLLFYSVGIGQISSEVPQNLSASRPQDRQFILSSKKLLLSDSGFYLCAWGLPNSNQPQHFGDGTRLSIL.

V and J are TRBV6-6 and TRBJ1-5; no firm D call. The V end lost 0 bases, the J end lost 7 bases, and 13 bases lay between the germline ends. The CDR3 is 15 residues long. Germline assignment: CDR1 MNHNY and CDR2 SVGAGI (reference sequence). The CDR3 spells CASSYSSLGGQPQHF. Written as DNA, the CDR3 is TGTGCCAGCAGTTACTCGTCTTTGGGTGGGCAGCCCCAGCATTTT.

This chain connects TRBV7-3 to TRBJ2-3; D is unresolved. CDR3 length: 14 residues. Per the germline V gene, CDR1 is SGHTA and CDR2 is FQGTGA. Trimming cost V 0 bases and J 6 bases, with 10 bases left between them. The CDR3 spells CASSLTERPDTQYF. The CDR3 region has the DNA TGTGCCAGCAGCTTAACGGAGCGTCCCGATACGCAGTATTTT. The complete variable domain, with remaining parts taken from reference TRBV7-3 and TRBJ2-3, reads GAGVSQTPSNKVTEKGKYVELRCDPISGHTALYWYRQSLGQGPEFLIYFQGTGAADDSGLPNDRFFAVRPEGSVSTLKIQRTERGDSAVYLCASSLTERPDTQYFGPGTRLTVL.

The chain joins TRBV6-5 to TRBJ1-1; D perhaps matches TRBD1 (6 bases). V lost 6 bases to trimming and J lost 1 base, with 15 bases between them. The germline V gene has CDR1 MNHEY and CDR2 SVGAGI. This CDR3 has 15 amino acids. This CDR3 is CASSPQGLRNTEAFF. The CDR3 region has the DNA TGTGCCAGCAGCCCACAGGGCTTGAGGAACACTGAAGCTTTCTTT.

The chain carries TRBV7-9 and TRBJ1-2; D gene ambiguous. The V gene lost 2 bases and the J gene lost 3 bases, with 10 bases spanning the gap. CDR1 and CDR2 from the germline V gene are SEHNR and FQNEAQ (reference sequence). The CDR3 runs 14 residues. As DNA, the CDR3 is TGTGCCAGCAGCTTATCGAGCGGGGACTATGGCTACACCTTC. Amino acids: CASSLSSGDYGYTF.